The source of this TCR beta chain is a study of CD8 T cells in Susac syndrome (dated by TCRdb to about 2019). Study-level background: Whether CD8+ T cell activation and differentiation in Susac syndrome was antigen driven was tested using repertoire sequencing. Clonality of the CD8+ T cell repertoire was compared between more than 10 healthy donors, 14 Susac syndrome patients and fewer than 16 multiple sclerosis patients. What the research found in general, with its limitations: The TCR sequencing and HLA analysis was acknowledged to have included a relatively small number of individuals.

RNA was extracted using the RNeasy kit, and about 0.5 to 1 ug of the RNA was reverse transcribed with random hexamers. The immunoSEQ multiplex PCR assay, covering 54 Vbeta and 13 Jbeta segments, was used to amplify TCR beta CDR3 regions. PCR amplification bias was corrected by using a synthetic template baseline for primer optimization and computational correction. Concerning the study's data processing: Reads were annotated to V, D and J genes per IMGT and analyzed with immunoSEQ Analyzer, keeping only productive sequences. To calculate clonality, Shannon entropy was normalized by log2 of the number of productive unique sequences and then subtracted from one. For each patient and control, public and private clones were evaluated among the 100 most prevalent clones. Clones were defined as Susac-specific if absent from the healthy and MS cohorts, from 1052 published viral clones and from other ImmuneACCESS disease sequences. TCRdb reprocessed the public reads (quality trimming at Q25 with fastp, clone calling with MiXCR) and kept in-frame beta chains. Duplicate CDR3 protein sequences are folded into a single record with the most common DNA and genes. These V and J calls are TCRdb output, not the study's own analysis. The sample table holds 27,000 or so distinct CDR3 sequences, of which about 93% were seen once. About 0.26% of the sample belongs to the ten largest clones.

As concerns this clonotype: It lacks a known antigen. The sample holds no much larger clone one base away, and base qualities are not on file.

Peripheral blood CD8+ and CD4+ T cells from healthy donors, Susac syndrome patients and multiple sclerosis patients were profiled using high-throughput TCR beta sequencing. Healthy donors were age- and sex-matched controls. Bulk CD8+ and CD4+ T cells were purified by magnetic negative isolation, whereas CD8+ TEMRA cells were enriched by FACS. Blood was drawn into EDTA tubes, processed within 24 hours, and PBMCs were isolated by density gradient centrifugation. PBMCs intended for TCR sequencing were cryopreserved in liquid nitrogen and thawed later in a water bath at 37 degrees C. The sorted or isolated CD4+, CD8+ and CD8+ TEMRA cells had a purity of 90% or higher. Measured from the cysteine to the phenylalanine, the CDR3 is 15 residues long. The sequence is cut down to CDR3 DNA, 45 bases in frame from base 1. Based on the germline V gene, the CDR1 and CDR2 sequences are SGHRS and YFSETQ. The V end loses 0 bases and the J end loses 5 bases, and a stretch of 14 bases separates them.

This sequence uses TRBV5-1 and TRBJ2-5; a tentative D match to TRBD2 spans 6 bases. The receptor was isolated from a human donor in good health. Material for sequencing was CD8+ T cells from PBMCs. For the CDR3, the sequence is CASSLVGGAAETQYF. The nucleotides are TGCGCCAGCAGCTTGGTTGGAGGGGCCGCGGAGACCCAGTACTTC.